This TCR beta chain was profiled in a study of blood T cell repertoires in COVID-19. Study overall: Researchers got acute and convalescent COVID-19 samples from the United States, Italy and Spain. T cells, B-cell-depleted T cells, or PBMCs supplied cDNA or gDNA.

Original processing methods: Estimated nucleated cell counts came from reference gene primer amplification. Some clones are missing from TCRdb's copy, which holds only in-frame ones; the method was immunoSEQ multiplex PCR. Clone size and the V and J calls come from that table; the DNA yielded D and trimming. Among 100,000 to 150,000 clones listed, approximately 74% were seen once. Germline loops: CDR1 LNHDA, CDR2 SQIVND (reference sequence). This CDR3 region has 15 residues. V lost 5 bases to trimming and J lost 7 bases, with 17 bases between them. The clonotype comes from a man in his 60s with acute or convalescent COVID-19. The sequenced sample was peripheral blood. The V and J genes are TRBV19 and TRBJ1-4; D might be TRBD1 (5 bases). The CDR3 reads CASSFGGDQVEKLFF. DNA for the CDR3: TGTGCCAGTAGTTTTGGAGGGGACCAGGTTGAAAAACTGTTTTTT.